This T cell receptor (beta chain) was observed in a study of blood T cell repertoires in COVID-19. Study-level background: Material from acute and convalescent COVID-19 was sourced from the United States, Italy and Spain. PBMCs, B-cell-depleted T cells, or T cells were the source of the cDNA or gDNA that made up the material.

Participants were aged roughly 18 to 90 years, lived in roughly 23 US areas, and enrolled virtually. In assigning cohorts, the study relied on participant-reported clinical history. CDR3 length: 23 amino acids. Only in-frame clones appear in the TCRdb table, and some are missing; sequencing was by immunoSEQ multiplex PCR. Here the sample spans under 400,000 clones, 87% being singletons. The chain carries TRBV21-1 and TRBJ2-5; the table's D gene call, TRBD1, was not cross checked with the DNA. TRBV21-1 is a recognized pseudogene. Source material: PBMCs or T cells enriched from blood (not recorded which). The sequence derives from a middle-aged man in a cohort exposed to, infected with or recovered from COVID-19 (not recorded which). In nucleotides, the CDR3 is TGTGCCAGCAGCACCCTCAGGGGGGTTGACAGGGGGCCGGAGGCCAGGAGGGTCGAGACCCAGTACTTC. Its protein is CASSTLRGVDRGPEARRVETQYF.